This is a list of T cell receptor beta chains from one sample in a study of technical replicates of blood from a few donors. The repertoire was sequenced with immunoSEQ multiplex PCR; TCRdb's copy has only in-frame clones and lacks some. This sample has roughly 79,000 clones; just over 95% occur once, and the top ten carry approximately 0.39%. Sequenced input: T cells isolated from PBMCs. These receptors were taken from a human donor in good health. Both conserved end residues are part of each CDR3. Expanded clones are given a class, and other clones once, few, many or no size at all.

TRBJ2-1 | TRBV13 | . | CASRGTSGIFNEQFF
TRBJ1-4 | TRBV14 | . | CASSLSGGLNEKLFF
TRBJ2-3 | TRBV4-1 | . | CASSQDMTTITDTQYF
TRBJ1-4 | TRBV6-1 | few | CASSEAVGRGNEKLFF
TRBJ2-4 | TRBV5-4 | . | CASSLELAKNIQYF
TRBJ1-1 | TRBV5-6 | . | CASSLVARGPFSEAFF
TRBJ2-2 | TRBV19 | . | CASVKGQGLTGELFF
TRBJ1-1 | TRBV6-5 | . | CASSYSIGGLNTEAFF
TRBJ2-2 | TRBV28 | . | CASSPWGGANTGELFF
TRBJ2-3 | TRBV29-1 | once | CSVEGIGQGRNTQYF
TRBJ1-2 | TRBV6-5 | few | CASSYSTQYYGYTF
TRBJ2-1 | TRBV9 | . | CASSVGLAGFYNEQFF
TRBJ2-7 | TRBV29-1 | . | CSVELRLAGEYEQYF
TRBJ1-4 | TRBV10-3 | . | CAISLTGRQEKLFF
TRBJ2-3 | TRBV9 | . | CASSAQNFSGRLDTQYF
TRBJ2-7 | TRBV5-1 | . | CASSDSNSGRYEQYF
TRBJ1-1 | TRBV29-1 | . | CSVRGNTEAFF
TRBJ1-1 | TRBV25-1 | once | CASSEYRGTEAFF
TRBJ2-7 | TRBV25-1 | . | CASSEQGQQVDEQYF
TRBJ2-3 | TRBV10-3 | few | CAISEKREPDTQYF
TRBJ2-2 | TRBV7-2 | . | CASSLFVRGAGELFF
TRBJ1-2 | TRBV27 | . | CASSPGRGAGYTF
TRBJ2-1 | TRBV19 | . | CASSRALQRGYNEQFF
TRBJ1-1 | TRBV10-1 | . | CASSAHTQGAGTEAFF
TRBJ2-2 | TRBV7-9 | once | CAGELRDRVDTGELFF
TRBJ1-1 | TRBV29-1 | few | CSVPTGSSTEAFF
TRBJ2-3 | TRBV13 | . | CASTTSRTRLAGDTQYF
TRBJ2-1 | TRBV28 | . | CASFTSGRPDYNEQFF
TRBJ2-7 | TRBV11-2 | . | CASSGGEQYF
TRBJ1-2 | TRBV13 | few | CASLRGNYGYTF
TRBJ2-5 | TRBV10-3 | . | CAISESWGETQYF
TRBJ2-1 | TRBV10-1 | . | CASSIQGDGEQFF
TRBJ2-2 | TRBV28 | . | CASKDRGGTGELFF
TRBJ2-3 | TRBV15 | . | CATSTFTGADTQYF
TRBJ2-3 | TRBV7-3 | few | CASSLRSSTDTQYF
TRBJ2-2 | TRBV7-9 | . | CASSFVELFF
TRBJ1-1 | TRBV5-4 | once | CASSGQGNTEAFF
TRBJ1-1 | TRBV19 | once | CASRSPPGGTEAFF
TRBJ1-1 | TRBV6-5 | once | CASSWGQGLNTEAFF
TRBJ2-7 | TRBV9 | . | CASSVDRDRLYEQYF
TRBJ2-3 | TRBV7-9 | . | CASSYSSTDTQYF
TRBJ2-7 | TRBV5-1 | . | CASSWAGGTSGYEQYF
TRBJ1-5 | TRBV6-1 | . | CASSEGGNGPQHF
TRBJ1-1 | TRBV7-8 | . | CASSLETDATEAFF
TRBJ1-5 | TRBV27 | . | CASSFSGGNQPQHF
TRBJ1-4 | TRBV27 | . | CASSLNRGENEKLFF
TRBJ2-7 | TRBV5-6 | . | CASSLHDREHYEQYF
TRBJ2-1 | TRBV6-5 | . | CASSYSGGLDNEQFF
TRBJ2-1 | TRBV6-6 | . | CASSYERETYNEQFF
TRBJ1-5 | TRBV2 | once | CASSEIRGYSNQPQHF
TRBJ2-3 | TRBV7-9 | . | CASSYEIPDTQYF
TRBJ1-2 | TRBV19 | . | CASSRQGDHGYTF
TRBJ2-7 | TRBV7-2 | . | CASSPGLAGDEQYF